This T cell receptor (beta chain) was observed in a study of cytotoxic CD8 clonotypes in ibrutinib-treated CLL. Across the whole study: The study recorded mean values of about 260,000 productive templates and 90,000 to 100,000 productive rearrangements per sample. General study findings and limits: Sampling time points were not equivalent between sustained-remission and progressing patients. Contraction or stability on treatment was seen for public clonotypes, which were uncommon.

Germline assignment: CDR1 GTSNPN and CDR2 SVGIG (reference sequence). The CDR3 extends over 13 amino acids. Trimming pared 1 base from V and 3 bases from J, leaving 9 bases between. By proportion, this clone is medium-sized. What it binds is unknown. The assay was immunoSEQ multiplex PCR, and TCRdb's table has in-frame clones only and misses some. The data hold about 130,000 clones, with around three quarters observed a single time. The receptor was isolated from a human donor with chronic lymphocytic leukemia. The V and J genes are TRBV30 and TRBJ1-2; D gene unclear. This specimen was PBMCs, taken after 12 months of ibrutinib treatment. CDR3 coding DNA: TGTGCCTGGAGTGAAGGGCTCCACTATGGCTACACCTTC. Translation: CAWSEGLHYGYTF.